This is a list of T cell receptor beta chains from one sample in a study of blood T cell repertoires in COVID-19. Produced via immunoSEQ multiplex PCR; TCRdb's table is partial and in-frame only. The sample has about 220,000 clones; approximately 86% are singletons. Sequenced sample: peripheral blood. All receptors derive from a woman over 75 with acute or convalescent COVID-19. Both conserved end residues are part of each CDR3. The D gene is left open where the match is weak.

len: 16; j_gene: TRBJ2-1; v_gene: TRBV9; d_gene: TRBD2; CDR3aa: CASSVVGGGLGNEQFF
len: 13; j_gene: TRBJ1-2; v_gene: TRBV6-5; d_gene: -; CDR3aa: CASTPDWGYGYTF
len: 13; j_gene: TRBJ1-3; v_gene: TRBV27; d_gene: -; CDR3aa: CASSSRSGNTIYF
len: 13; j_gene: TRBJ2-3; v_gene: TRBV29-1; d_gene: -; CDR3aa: CSDDHLATDTQYF
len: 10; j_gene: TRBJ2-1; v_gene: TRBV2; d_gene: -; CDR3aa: CASSEGIAVF
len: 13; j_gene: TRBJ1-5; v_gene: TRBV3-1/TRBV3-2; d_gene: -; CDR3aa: CASSQDPNQPQHF
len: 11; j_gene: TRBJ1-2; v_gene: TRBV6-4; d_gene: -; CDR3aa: CASRSVYGYTF
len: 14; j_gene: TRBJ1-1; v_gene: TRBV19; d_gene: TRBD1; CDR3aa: CASSKQGANTEAFF
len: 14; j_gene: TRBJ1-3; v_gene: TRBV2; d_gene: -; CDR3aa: CASSGRDSGNTIYF
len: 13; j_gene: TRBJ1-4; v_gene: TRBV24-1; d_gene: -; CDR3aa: CAGYRVSDEKLFF
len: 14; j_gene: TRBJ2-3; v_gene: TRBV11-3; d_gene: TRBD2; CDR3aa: CASSPLGGVDTQYF
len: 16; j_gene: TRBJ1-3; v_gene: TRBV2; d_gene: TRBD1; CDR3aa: CASSETGAYAGNTIYF
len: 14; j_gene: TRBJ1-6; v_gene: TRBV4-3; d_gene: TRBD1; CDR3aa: CASREEGAGSPLHF
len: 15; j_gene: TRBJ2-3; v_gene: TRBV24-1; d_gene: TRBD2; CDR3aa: CATSTRRGGQFAQYF
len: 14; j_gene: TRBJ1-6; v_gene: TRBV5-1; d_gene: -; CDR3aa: CASSPRQDNSPLHF
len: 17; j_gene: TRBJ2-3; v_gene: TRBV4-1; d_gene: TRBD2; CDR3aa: CASSQDGAGGGADTQYF
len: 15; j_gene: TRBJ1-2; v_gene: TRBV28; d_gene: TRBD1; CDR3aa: CASSLNRGPGYGYTF
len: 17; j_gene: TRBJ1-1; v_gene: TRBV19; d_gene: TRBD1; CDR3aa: CASSRRTGGSMNTEAFF
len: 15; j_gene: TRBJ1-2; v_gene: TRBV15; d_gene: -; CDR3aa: CATSRDVKGPYGYTF
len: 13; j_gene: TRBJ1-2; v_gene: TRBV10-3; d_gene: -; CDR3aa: CAISESVDYGYTF
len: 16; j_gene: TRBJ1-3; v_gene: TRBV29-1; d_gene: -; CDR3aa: CSVEVSGGIRRHTIYF
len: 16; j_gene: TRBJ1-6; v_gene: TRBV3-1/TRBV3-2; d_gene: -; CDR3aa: CASSLAGSSYNSPLHF
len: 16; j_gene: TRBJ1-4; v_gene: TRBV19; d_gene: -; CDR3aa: CASSTPRGAVGEKLFF